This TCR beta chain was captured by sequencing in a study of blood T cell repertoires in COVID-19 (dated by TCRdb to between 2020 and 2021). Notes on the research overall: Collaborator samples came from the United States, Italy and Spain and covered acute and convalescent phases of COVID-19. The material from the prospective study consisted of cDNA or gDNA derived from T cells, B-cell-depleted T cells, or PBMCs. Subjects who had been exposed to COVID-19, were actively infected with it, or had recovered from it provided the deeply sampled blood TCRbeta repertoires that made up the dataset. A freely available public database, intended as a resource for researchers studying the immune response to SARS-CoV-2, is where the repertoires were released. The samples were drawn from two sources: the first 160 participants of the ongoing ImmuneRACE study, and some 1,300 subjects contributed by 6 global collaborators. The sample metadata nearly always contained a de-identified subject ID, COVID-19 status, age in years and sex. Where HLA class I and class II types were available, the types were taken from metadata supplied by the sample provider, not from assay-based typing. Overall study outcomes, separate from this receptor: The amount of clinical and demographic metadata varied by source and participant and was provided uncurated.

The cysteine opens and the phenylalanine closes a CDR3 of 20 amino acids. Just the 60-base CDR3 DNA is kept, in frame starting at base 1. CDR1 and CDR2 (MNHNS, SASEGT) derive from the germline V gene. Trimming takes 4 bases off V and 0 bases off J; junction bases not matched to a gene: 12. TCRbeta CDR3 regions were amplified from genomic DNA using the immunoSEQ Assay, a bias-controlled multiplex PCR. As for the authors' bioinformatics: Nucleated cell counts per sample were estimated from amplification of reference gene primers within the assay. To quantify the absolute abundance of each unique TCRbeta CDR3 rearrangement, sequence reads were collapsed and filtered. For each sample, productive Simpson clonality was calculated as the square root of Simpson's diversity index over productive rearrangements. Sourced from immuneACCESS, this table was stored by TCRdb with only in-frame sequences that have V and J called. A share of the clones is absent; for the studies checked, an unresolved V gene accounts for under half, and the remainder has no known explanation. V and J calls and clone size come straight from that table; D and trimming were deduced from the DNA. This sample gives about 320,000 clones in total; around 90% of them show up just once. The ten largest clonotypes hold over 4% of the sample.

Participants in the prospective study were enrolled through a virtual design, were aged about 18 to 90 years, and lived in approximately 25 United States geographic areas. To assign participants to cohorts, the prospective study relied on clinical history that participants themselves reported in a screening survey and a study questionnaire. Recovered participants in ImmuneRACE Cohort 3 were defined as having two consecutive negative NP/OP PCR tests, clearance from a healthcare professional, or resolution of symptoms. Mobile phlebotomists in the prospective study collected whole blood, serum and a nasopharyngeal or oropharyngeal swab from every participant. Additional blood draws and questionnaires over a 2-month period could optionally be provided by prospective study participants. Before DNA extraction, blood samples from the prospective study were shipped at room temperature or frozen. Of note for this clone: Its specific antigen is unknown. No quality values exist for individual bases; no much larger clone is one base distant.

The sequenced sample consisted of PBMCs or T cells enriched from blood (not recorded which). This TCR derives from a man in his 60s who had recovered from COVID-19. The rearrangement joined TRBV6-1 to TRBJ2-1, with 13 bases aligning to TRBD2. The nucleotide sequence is TGTGCCAGCAGTGCGCGGGGACTAGCGGGATCCCCTAGCTCCTACAATGAGCAGTTCTTC. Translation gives CASSARGLAGSPSSYNEQFF.